This TCR beta chain originates from a study of CD8+ T cells in alopecia areata. The sequencing template was cDNA reverse transcribed from extracted RNA. Clones were read by immunoSEQ multiplex PCR, and TCRdb kept only the in-frame ones, dropping some. There are some 180,000 clones in the sample; roughly 59% occur only once, and about 1.7% lies in the top ten. The CDR3 totals 13 residues. Germline CDR1 SGHTA, CDR2 FQGNSA. V was trimmed by 5 bases and J by 2 bases, leaving 9 bases between them. The chain joins TRBV7-2 to TRBJ1-1; D perhaps matches TRBD1 (5 bases). This receptor was taken from a human donor with alopecia areata. The sequences come from CD4+ T cells sorted from blood, collected at week 0. DNA of the CDR3: TGTGCCAGCAGCGCGACAGCAAACACTGAAGCTTTCTTT. Translated, it gives CASSATANTEAFF.